The 19 T cell receptor beta chains presented below share a single source sample, sequenced in a study of T cell responses to AZD1222 COVID-19 vaccine. Sequencing was performed with immunoSEQ multiplex PCR; in TCRdb, only in-frame clones are kept and a portion is missing. In the table there are about 150,000 clones, around 91% of which are singletons. The material sequenced was peripheral blood, taken 28 days after the second AZD1222 dose. Receptor source: an adult who received the AZD1222 COVID-19 vaccine.

The chain combines TRBV5-1 with TRBJ2-7; either TRBD1 or TRBD2 may supply D (5 bases each). The CDR3 contains 15 residues. The V end lost 4 bases, the J end lost 2 bases, and 16 bases lay between the germline ends. The V gene's germline CDR1 is SGHRS and CDR2 YFSETQ. DNA for the CDR3: TGCGCCAGCAGCCTCGGGACGGACGGGACCTACGAGCAGTACTTC. Protein sequence: CASSLGTDGTYEQYF.

This rearrangement joins TRBV27 to TRBJ2-7; a possible D gene is TRBD2 (6 bases). V gave up 5 bases and J gave up 3 bases, with 17 bases separating them. The length of the CDR3 is 15 residues. Per germline, CDR1 MNHEY and CDR2 SMNVEV (reference sequence). CDR3 DNA: TGTGCCAGCAGTAAAAGGTTAGCGGCCATCTACGAGCAGTACTTC. This codes for CASSKRLAAIYEQYF.

The chain employs TRBV7-9 and TRBJ2-7; D gene ambiguous. V was trimmed by 5 bases and J by 4 bases, leaving 12 bases between them. The CDR3 runs to 13 residues. Germline loops: CDR1 SEHNR, CDR2 FQNEAQ (reference sequence). CDR3 sequence (DNA): TGTGCCAGCAGCGCCCAAGACTTTTACGAGCAGTACTTC. Translated, it gives CASSAQDFYEQYF.

The chain uses TRBV2 and TRBJ1-4; maybe TRBD1 (6 bases). The CDR3 runs 14 residues. V lost 4 bases, J lost 4 bases, and 10 bases lay in between. Looked up from germline, CDR1 is SNHLY and CDR2 is FYNNEI. CDR3 residues: CASSVQGRNEKLFF. The CDR3 nucleotides read TGTGCCAGCAGTGTACAGGGTCGTAATGAAAAACTGTTTTTT.

This clone occurred a few times. This chain joins TRBV7-9 and TRBJ1-6; 7 bases are a match to TRBD1. Losses at the gene ends were 5 bases for V and 0 bases for J; bases not matched to a gene: 7. This CDR3 contains 17 residues. Per the germline V gene, CDR1 is SEHNR and CDR2 is FQNEAQ (reference sequence). The CDR3 loop is CASSPIGDSSYNSPLHF. The CDR3, as DNA: TGTGCCAGCAGCCCCATCGGGGACAGCTCCTATAATTCACCCCTCCACTTT.

The chain uses TRBV6-5 and TRBJ2-3, with 11 bases fitting TRBD1. Germline V gene lookup returns CDR1 MNHEY and CDR2 SVGAGI. CDR3 size: 14 residues. Germline trimming cut 9 bases from V and 4 bases from J; bases unmatched to any gene: 6. This CDR3 reads CASTGTGGSDTQYF. DNA for the CDR3: TGTGCCAGTACCGGGACAGGGGGTTCAGATACGCAGTATTTT.

V gene TRBV11-2 combines with J gene TRBJ2-1; 14 positions agree with TRBD2. This CDR3 contains 16 residues. V dropped 6 bases and J dropped 15; count of bases not matched to a gene: 16. Germline CDR1 and CDR2: SGHAT and FQNNGV. As DNA, the CDR3 is TGTGCCAGCAGACCGCCGGGACTAGCGGGAGAAGGGGCCAGGTTCTTC. Protein: CASRPPGLAGEGARFF.

V is TRBV7-2 and J is TRBJ1-2; tentative D call: TRBD1 (6 bases). V was shortened by 6 bases and J by 7 bases, with 18 bases between the two germline ends. The CDR3 contains 14 residues. CDR1 is SGHTA and CDR2 is FQGNSA in the germline V gene. The chain's CDR3 is CASSSPGVIGGYTF. The CDR3 coding sequence is TGTGCCAGCAGTTCTCCAGGGGTGATCGGTGGCTACACCTTC. The complete variable domain, with remaining parts taken from reference TRBV7-2 and TRBJ1-2, reads GAGVSQSPSNKVTEKGKDVELRCDPISGHTALYWYRQSLGQGLEFLIYFQGNSAPDKSGLPSDRFSAERTGGSVSTLTIQRTQQEDSAVYLCASSSPGVIGGYTFGSGTRLTVV.

The gene calls are TRBV6-5 and TRBJ2-5; a weak D match, TRBD1 (6 bases). Trimming removed 6 bases from V and 4 bases from J, with 12 bases in between. This CDR3 spans 13 amino acids. Germline CDR1 is MNHEY and CDR2 is SVGAGI. CDR3: CASRITGIETQYF. CDR3 sequence (DNA): TGTGCCAGCAGGATCACAGGGATAGAGACCCAGTACTTC.

The chain uses TRBV25-1 and TRBJ1-6; TRBD1 aligns across 9 bases. CDR3 length equals 16 residues. Germline CDR1 MGHDK, CDR2 SYGVNS. The V and J ends lost 3 bases and 7 bases, in that order; junction bases with no gene match: 7. The chain's CDR3 is CASSDSNRGRNSPLHF. DNA of the CDR3: TGTGCCAGCAGTGATTCTAACAGGGGGCGAAATTCACCCCTCCACTTT.

V is TRBV2 and J is TRBJ2-5; tentative D call: TRBD1 (6 bases). The CDR3 length is 12 residues. Trimming took 7 bases from V and 5 from J, leaving 11 bases between them. The germline V gene has CDR1 SNHLY and CDR2 FYNNEI. The chain's CDR3 is CASNRAGETQYF. The CDR3 nucleotides read TGTGCCAGCAACAGGGCAGGGGAGACCCAGTACTTC.

V usage is TRBV27 and J usage is TRBJ2-3; D perhaps matches TRBD2 (6 bases). CDR1 and CDR2 (germline): MNHEY, SMNVEV (reference sequence). Trimming shortened V by 4 bases and J by 2 bases, and 19 bases separated the two germline ends. The CDR3 consists of 17 residues. CDR3 in amino acids: CASSSSQRVLHTDTQYF. As DNA, the CDR3 is TGTGCCAGCAGTTCCTCCCAGCGGGTGCTACACACAGATACGCAGTATTTT.

V and J are TRBV3-1 (or the pseudogene TRBV3-2) and TRBJ1-2, with D uncertain. CDR3 size: 14 residues. Trimming took off 4 bases at V and 4 bases at J, with 13 bases between the two ends. Germline-derived CDR1 and CDR2 are LGHDT and YNNKEL (reference sequence). CDR3 in amino acids: CASSPAELFYGYTF. The CDR3 region has the DNA TGTGCCAGCAGCCCAGCAGAGCTTTTCTATGGCTACACCTTC.

V usage is TRBV5-3 and J usage is TRBJ1-6; maybe TRBD1 (6 bases). TRBV5-3 is noted as an ORF with a role that remains uncertain. The CDR3 sequence is 18 residues long. V dropped 0 bases and J dropped 7 bases, with 20 bases sitting between them. CDR3 in DNA: TGTGCCAGAAGCTTGGGAGTTCGTAGGGGGGAGGGAAATTCACCCCTCCACTTT. It translates to CARSLGVRRGEGNSPLHF.

V usage is TRBV11-1 and J usage is TRBJ1-5; weak D call: TRBD1 (6 bases). The CDR3 consists of 13 residues. Germline lookup yields CDR1 SGHAT and CDR2 FQDESV (reference sequence). The V and J ends lost 4 bases and 2 bases respectively, with 6 bases between them. The CDR3 region is CASSSGGNQPQHF. The CDR3 DNA sequence: TGTGCCAGCAGCTCAGGGGGCAATCAGCCCCAGCATTTT.

The rearrangement uses TRBV5-1 and TRBJ2-1, with 8 positions matching TRBD1. The V gene's germline CDR1 is SGHRS and CDR2 YFSETQ. Germline trimming cut 0 bases from V and 8 bases from J; bases unmatched to any gene: 7. The CDR3 sequence is 15 residues long. The CDR3 spells CASSLETGGVYEQFF. CDR3 nucleotides: TGCGCCAGCAGCTTGGAAACAGGGGGTGTCTATGAGCAGTTCTTC.

The V and J genes are TRBV6-5 and TRBJ2-7; 9 bases match TRBD1. CDR3 length: 13 amino acids. Trimming removed 9 bases from V and 4 bases from J; junction bases left unmatched: 7. Per the germline V gene, CDR1 is MNHEY and CDR2 is SVGAGI. DNA of the CDR3: TGTGCCAGTTCCGGGACAGGGAGTTACGAGCAGTACTTC. It codes for CASSGTGSYEQYF.

This clone was picked up one time. The rearrangement links TRBV9 to TRBJ1-5; the D is unclear. The CDR3 spans 13 residues. Germline loops: CDR1 SGDLS, CDR2 YYNGEE. The V and J ends lost 2 bases and 9 bases respectively, with 12 bases between them. CDR3 in amino acids: CASSVGSSRPQHF. CDR3 DNA sequence: TGTGCCAGCAGCGTGGGGTCTAGTCGGCCCCAGCATTTT.

This chain uses TRBV2 with TRBJ2-4, with D perhaps TRBD1 (6 bases). V was clipped by 8 bases and J by 9 bases, with 11 bases between them. CDR1 SNHLY and CDR2 FYNNEI come from the germline V gene. This CDR3 contains 11 residues. The CDR3 reads CASSGQSIQYF. The CDR3 coding sequence is TGTGCCAGCTCTGGACAGTCCATTCAGTACTTC.